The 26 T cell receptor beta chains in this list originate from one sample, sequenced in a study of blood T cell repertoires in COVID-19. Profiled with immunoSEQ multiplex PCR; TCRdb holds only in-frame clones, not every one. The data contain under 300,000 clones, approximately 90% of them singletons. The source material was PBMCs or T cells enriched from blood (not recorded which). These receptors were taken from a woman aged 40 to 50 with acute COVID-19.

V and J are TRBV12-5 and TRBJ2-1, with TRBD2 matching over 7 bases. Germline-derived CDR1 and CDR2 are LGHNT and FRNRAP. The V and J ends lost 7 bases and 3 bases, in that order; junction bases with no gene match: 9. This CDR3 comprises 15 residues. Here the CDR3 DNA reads TGTGCTAGTGCCATTGAAGCGGGACTCTACAATGAGCAGTTCTTC. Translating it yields CASAIEAGLYNEQFF.

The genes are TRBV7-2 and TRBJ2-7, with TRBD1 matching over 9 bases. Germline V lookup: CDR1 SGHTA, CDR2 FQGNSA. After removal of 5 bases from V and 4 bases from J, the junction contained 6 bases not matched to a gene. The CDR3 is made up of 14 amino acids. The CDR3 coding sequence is TGTGCCAGCAGCCCCGGGGACAGGGAATACGAGCAGTACTTC. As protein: CASSPGDREYEQYF. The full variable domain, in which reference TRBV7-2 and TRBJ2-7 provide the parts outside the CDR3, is GAGVSQSPSNKVTEKGKDVELRCDPISGHTALYWYRQSLGQGLEFLIYFQGNSAPDKSGLPSDRFSAERTGGSVSTLTIQRTQQEDSAVYLCASSPGDREYEQYFGPGTRLTVT.

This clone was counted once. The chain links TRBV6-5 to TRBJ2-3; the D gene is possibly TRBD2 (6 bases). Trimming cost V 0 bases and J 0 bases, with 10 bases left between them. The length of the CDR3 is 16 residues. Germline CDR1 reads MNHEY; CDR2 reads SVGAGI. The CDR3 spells CASSYSPSVSTDTQYF. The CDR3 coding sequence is TGTGCCAGCAGTTACTCACCTAGCGTTAGCACAGATACGCAGTATTTT.

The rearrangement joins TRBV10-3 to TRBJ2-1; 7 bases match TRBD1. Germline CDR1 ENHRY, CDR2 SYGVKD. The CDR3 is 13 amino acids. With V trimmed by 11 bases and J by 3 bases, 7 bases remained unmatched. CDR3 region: CASSTGFYNEQFF. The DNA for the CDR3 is TGTGCCTCATCGACAGGGTTCTACAATGAGCAGTTCTTC.

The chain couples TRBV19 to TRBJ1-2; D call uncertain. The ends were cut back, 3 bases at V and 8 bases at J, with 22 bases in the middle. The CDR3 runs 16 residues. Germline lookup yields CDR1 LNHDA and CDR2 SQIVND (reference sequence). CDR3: CASSIGDGRTKGGYTF. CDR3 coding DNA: TGTGCCAGTAGTATTGGGGATGGGAGGACGAAAGGAGGCTACACCTTC.

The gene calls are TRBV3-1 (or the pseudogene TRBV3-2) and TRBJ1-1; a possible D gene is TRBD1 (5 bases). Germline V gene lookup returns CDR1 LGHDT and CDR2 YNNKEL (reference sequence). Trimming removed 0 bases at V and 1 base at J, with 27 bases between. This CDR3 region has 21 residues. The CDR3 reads CASSQDHGFRLGGRGNTEAFF. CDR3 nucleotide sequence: TGTGCCAGCAGCCAAGATCATGGTTTCCGACTTGGGGGGAGAGGGAACACTGAAGCTTTCTTT.

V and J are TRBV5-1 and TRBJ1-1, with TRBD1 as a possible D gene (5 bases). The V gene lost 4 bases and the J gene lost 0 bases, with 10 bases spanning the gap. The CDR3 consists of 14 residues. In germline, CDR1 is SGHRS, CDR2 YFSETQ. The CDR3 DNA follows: TGCGCCAGCAGCCCCTTGACAGTGAACACTGAAGCTTTCTTT. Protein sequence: CASSPLTVNTEAFF.

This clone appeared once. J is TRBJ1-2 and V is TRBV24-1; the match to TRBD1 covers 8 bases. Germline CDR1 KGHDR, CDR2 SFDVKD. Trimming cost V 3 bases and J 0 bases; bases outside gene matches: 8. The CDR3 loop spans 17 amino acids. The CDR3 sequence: CATSDPGQGGANYGYTF. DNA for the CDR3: TGTGCCACCAGTGATCCAGGACAGGGTGGTGCTAACTATGGCTACACCTTC.

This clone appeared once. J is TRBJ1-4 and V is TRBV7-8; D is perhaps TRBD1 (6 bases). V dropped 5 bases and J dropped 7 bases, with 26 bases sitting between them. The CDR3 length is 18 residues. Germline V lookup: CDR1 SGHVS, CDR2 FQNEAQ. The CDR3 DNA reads TGTGCCAGCAGCCCCCGACAGGAGACCACCCCGGGCATTGAAAAACTGTTTTTT. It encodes CASSPRQETTPGIEKLFF.

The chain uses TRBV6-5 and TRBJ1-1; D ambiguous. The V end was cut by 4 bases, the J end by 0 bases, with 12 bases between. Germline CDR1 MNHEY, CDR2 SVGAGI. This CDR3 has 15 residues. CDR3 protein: CASSSTAYMNTEAFF. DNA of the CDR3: TGTGCCAGCAGTTCAACAGCTTACATGAACACTGAAGCTTTCTTT.

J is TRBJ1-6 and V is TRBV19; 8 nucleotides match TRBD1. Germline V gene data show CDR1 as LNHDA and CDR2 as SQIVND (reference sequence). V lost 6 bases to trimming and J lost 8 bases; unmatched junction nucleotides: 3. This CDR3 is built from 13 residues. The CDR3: CASSGQGDSPLHF. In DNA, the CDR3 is TGTGCCAGTAGCGGACAGGGTGATTCACCCCTCCACTTT.

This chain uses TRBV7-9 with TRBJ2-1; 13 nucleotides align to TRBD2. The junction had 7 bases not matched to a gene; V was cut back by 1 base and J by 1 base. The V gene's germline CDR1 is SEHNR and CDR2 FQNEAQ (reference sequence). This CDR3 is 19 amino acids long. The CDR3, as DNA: TGTGCCAGCAGCTTAGAGGGCTCGACTAGCGGGAGGTCCTACAATGAGCAGTTCTTC. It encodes CASSLEGSTSGRSYNEQFF.

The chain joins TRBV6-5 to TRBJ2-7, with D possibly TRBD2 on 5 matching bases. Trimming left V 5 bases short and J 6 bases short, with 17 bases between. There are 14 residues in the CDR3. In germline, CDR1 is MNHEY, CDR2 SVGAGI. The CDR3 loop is CASSRIEGWAEQYF. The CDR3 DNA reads TGTGCCAGCAGTCGCATTGAGGGTTGGGCCGAGCAGTACTTC.

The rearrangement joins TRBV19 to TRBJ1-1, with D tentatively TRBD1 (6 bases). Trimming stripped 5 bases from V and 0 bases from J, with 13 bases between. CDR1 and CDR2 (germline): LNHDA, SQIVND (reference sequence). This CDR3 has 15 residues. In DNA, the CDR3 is TGTGCCAGTAGTTTCCCCGGGACAATGAACACTGAAGCTTTCTTT. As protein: CASSFPGTMNTEAFF.

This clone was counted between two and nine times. DNA for the CDR3: TGTGCCAGCACCACCCAGACAGGGAACTATGGCTACACCTTC. Translated: CASTTQTGNYGYTF. The rearrangement uses TRBV19 and TRBJ1-2; 7 nucleotides agree with TRBD1. CDR1 and CDR2 from the germline V gene are LNHDA and SQIVND (reference sequence). This CDR3 comprises 14 residues. V lost 9 bases, J lost 2 bases, and 9 bases stayed unmatched.

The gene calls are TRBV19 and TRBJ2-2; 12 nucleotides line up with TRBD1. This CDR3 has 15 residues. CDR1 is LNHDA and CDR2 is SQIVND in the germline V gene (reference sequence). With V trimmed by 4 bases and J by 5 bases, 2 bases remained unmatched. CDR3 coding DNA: TGTGCCAGTAGTAAGGGACAGGGGGCGACCGGGGAGCTGTTTTTT. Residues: CASSKGQGATGELFF.

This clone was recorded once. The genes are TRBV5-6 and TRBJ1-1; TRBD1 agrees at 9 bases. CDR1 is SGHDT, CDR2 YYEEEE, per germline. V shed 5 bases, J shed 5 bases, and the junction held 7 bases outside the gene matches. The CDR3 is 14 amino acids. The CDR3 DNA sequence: TGTGCCAGCAGGCCGACAGGGGGTGGAACTGAAGCTTTCTTT. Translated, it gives CASRPTGGGTEAFF.

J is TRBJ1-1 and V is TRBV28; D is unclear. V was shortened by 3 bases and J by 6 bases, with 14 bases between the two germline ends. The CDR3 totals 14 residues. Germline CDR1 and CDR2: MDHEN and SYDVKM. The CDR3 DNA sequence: TGTGCCAGCAGTTTCTCGGGGAGAAGTTCTGAAGCTTTCTTT. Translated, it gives CASSFSGRSSEAFF.

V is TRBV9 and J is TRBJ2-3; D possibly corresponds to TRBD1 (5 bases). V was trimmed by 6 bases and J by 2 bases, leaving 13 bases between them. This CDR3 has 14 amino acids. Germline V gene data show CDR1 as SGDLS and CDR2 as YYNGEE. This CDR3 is CASNRQGVTDTQYF. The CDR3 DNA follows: TGTGCCAGCAACCGGCAGGGTGTCACAGATACGCAGTATTTT. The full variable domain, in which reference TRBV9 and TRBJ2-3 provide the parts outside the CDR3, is DSGVTQTPKHLITATGQRVTLRCSPRSGDLSVYWYQQSLDQGLQFLIQYYNGEERAKGNILERFSAQQFPDLHSELNLSSLELGDSALYFCASNRQGVTDTQYFGPGTRLTVL.

CDR3 region: CASSYTGTASGYTF. The CDR3 DNA follows: TGTGCCAGCAGTTACACCGGGACAGCAAGTGGCTACACCTTC. This chain uses TRBV6-5 with TRBJ1-2; TRBD1 agrees at 7 bases. CDR3 size: 14 residues. The V gene's germline CDR1 is MNHEY and CDR2 SVGAGI. Germline trimming cut 2 bases from V and 7 bases from J; bases unmatched to any gene: 7.

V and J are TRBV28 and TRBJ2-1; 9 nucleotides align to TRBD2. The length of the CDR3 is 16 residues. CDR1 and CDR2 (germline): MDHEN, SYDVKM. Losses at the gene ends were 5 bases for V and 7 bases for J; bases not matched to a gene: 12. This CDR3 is CASSPTRAGGWNEQFF. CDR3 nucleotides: TGTGCCAGCAGTCCTACCCGGGCGGGAGGGTGGAATGAGCAGTTCTTC.

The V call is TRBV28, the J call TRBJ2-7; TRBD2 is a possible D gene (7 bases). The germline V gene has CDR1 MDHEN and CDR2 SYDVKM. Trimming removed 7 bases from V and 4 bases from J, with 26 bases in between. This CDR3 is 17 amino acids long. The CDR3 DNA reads TGTGCCAGCACCGCGGGGAGATCGGCGGGGGCGTCTTACGAGCAGTACTTC. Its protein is CASTAGRSAGASYEQYF.

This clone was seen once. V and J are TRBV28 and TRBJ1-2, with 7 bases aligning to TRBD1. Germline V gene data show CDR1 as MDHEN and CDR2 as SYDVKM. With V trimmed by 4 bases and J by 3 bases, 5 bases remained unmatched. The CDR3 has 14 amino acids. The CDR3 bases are TGTGCCAGCAGTTCCGGGACAGACTACTATGGCTACACCTTC. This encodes CASSSGTDYYGYTF.

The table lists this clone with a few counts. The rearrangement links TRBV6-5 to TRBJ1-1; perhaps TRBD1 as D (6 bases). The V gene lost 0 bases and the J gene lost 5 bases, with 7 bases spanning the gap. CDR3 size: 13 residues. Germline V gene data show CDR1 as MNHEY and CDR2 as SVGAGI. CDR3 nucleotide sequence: TGTGCCAGCAGTTACTCGAGGGGGACTGAAGCTTTCTTT. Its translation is CASSYSRGTEAFF.

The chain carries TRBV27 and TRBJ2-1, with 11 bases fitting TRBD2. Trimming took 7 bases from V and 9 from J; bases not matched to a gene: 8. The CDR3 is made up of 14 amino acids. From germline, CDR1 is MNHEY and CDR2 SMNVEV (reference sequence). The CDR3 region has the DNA TGTGCCAGCAAATCGGGACTAGCGGTGGGTGAGCAGTTCTTC. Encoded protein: CASKSGLAVGEQFF.

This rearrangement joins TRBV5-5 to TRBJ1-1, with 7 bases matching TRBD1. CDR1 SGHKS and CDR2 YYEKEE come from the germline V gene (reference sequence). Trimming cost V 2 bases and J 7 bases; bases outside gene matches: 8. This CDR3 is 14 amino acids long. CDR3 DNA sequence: TGTGCCAGCAGCTTAGGACAGGCGATTAATGAAGCTTTCTTT. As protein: CASSLGQAINEAFF.